The 5 T cell receptor beta chains reported below all come from one sample, sequenced in a study of T-cell reconstitution after alpha-beta-depleted transplantation in children. For TCRbeta, the library was prepared with unique molecular identifiers. TCRdb re-called the PCR reads with MiXCR, one entry per CDR3 protein. The profile shows hundreds of thousands of distinct CDR3 sequences, around 13% of them singletons. This material consisted of PBMCs, taken before TCRalphabeta/CD19-depleted stem cell transplant. The origin of the receptors is a girl aged 2-10 years with congenital amegakaryocytic thrombocytopenia, due to receive a stem cell transplant.

This clonotype was seen a few times. The CDR3 DNA sequence: TGTGCCAGCAGTACCGGGACTAGCGGGAGGAGTGAGCAGTTCTTC. As protein: CASSTGTSGRSEQFF. The chain couples TRBV28 to TRBJ2-1, with 15 bases that match TRBD2. The CDR3 is 15 amino acids. V dropped 5 bases and J dropped 9; count of bases not matched to a gene: 5. CDR1 is MDHEN and CDR2 is SYDVKM in the germline V gene.

This clonotype was detected many times. This sequence joins TRBV5-1 and TRBJ1-2, with TRBD1 identical over 11 bases. V trimming: 0 bases; J trimming: 5 bases; junction bases outside the gene matches: 6. The CDR3 is 16 residues long. CDR1 is SGHRS and CDR2 is YFSETQ in the germline V gene. DNA for the CDR3: TGCGCCAGCAGCTTGGACCCCGGGACAGGGGGATATGGCTACACCTTC. Its translation is CASSLDPGTGGYGYTF.

This clonotype was seen ten or more times. The rearrangement links TRBV7-7 to TRBJ1-5, with D perhaps TRBD1 (6 bases). Looked up from germline, CDR1 is SSHAT and CDR2 is FNYEAQ (reference sequence). CDR3 size: 15 residues. V was trimmed by 5 bases and J by 3 bases, leaving 14 bases between them. This chain's CDR3 is CASSRLQGFNQPQHF. The CDR3 bases are TGTGCCAGCAGCCGACTTCAGGGGTTCAATCAGCCCCAGCATTTT.

This clonotype has more than one count but fewer than ten. The CDR3 protein is CASSWVGGRTYEQYF. Written as DNA, the CDR3 is TGCGCCAGCAGCTGGGTCGGCGGCCGTACCTACGAGCAGTACTTC. The chain employs TRBV5-1 and TRBJ2-7; D is undetermined. CDR3 length: 15 residues. V lost 3 bases to trimming and J lost 2 bases, with 15 bases between them. Germline loops: CDR1 SGHRS, CDR2 YFSETQ. Looking up the rest from reference TRBV5-1 and TRBJ2-7 gives the full variable domain: KAGVTQTPRYLIKTRGQQVTLSCSPISGHRSVSWYQQTPGQGLQFLFEYFSETQRNKGNFPGRFSGRQFSNSRSEMNVSTLELGDSALYLCASSWVGGRTYEQYFGPGTRLTVT.

This clonotype was found many times. This chain joins TRBV12-3 or TRBV12-4 and TRBJ1-1, with 8 bases identical to TRBD1. The CDR3 spans 16 residues. J was trimmed by 0 bases and V by 4 bases; bases with no gene match: 7. The CDR3 loop reads CASSSDRVSMNTEAFF. In DNA, the CDR3 is TGTGCCAGCAGTTCGGACAGGGTGTCCATGAACACTGAAGCTTTCTTT.